This is a list of T cell receptor beta chains from one sample in a study of blood T cell repertoires in COVID-19. Clones were read by immunoSEQ multiplex PCR, and TCRdb kept only the in-frame ones, dropping some. The table includes 400,000 to 500,000 clones, over 75% detected once. Input material: PBMCs or T cells enriched from blood (not recorded which). All receptors derive from a woman aged 18-29 years who had been exposed to COVID-19. The conserved cysteine and the conserved F or W are not part of the CDR3 here.

v_call	j_call	cdr3_aa
TRBV5-6	TRBJ1-5	ASSFPGQPQH
TRBV3-1/TRBV3-2	TRBJ2-5	ASSQSGPAETQY
TRBV14	TRBJ2-7	ASSQDTLPGPRTYEQY
TRBV28	TRBJ1-6	ASSQVQGLNSPLH
TRBV6-4	TRBJ1-5	ASSPQGGGNQPQH
TRBV27	TRBJ2-2	ASSSRDRGFSGELF
TRBV18	TRBJ1-2	ASSTIQGANYGYT
TRBV12-3/TRBV12-4	TRBJ2-7	ASSLLGPYEQY
TRBV19	TRBJ1-1	ASSPRTVNTEAF
TRBV12-3/TRBV12-4	TRBJ2-7	ASSFSYEQY
TRBV27	TRBJ2-5	ASSPWGGRAAKTQY
TRBV6-6	TRBJ2-7	ASSSGLAGTYEQY
TRBV4-2	TRBJ2-1	ASSQVRTSGTIEQF
TRBV4-1	TRBJ1-6	ASSPRQGESSYNSPLH
TRBV7-3	TRBJ2-1	ASSLRAGGAGGNEQF
TRBV23-1	TRBJ2-7	ASSQLKLAASYEQY
TRBV19	TRBJ2-3	ASSIREADTQY
TRBV27	TRBJ2-7	ASSLTQGSFPYEQY
TRBV3-1/TRBV3-2	TRBJ1-6	ASSNVQGSSNSPLH
TRBV20-1	TRBJ2-7	SVGQGNEQY
TRBV24-1	TRBJ2-7	ATSDPKSSYEQY
TRBV9	TRBJ2-6	ASSPQGAGANVLT
TRBV6-5	TRBJ1-6	ASRGTVSYNSPLH
TRBV27	TRBJ1-6	ASSFNRGNSPLH
TRBV5-1	TRBJ1-5	ASSLGTGNQPQH
TRBV4-1	TRBJ2-7	ASKKGLAASYEQY
TRBV5-1	TRBJ2-2	ASSVGGLANTGELF
TRBV2	TRBJ1-3	ASRADGGNTIY
TRBV5-5	TRBJ1-1	ASSLWRTTEAF
TRBV7-2	TRBJ1-4	ASSSAGTDEKLF
TRBV6-1	TRBJ1-6	ASSKETGTQVSPLH
TRBV9	TRBJ1-2	ASSGGDDYGYT
TRBV11-2	TRBJ2-7	ASSFQTGGEQQY
TRBV2	TRBJ2-3	ARRSGIADTDTQY
TRBV7-3	TRBJ2-3	ASSLTGHTDTQY
TRBV7-9	TRBJ1-6	ASSLSGSTSYNSPLH
TRBV13	TRBJ2-7	ASSLLGAGYEQY
TRBV5-1	TRBJ2-1	ASSPGQGPYNEQF
TRBV27	TRBJ1-1	ASSYSSGTANTEAF
TRBV27	TRBJ2-7	ASSLSIMEMEQY
TRBV18	TRBJ2-7	ASSGEGGKTYEQY
TRBV4-1	TRBJ2-7	ASSQVQGQQY
TRBV15	TRBJ1-1	ATSTEFSPKHTEAF
TRBV29-1	TRBJ2-1	SVEGYGTRMTEQF
TRBV7-9	TRBJ2-1	ASSRTSGPYNEQF
TRBV29-1	TRBJ2-2	SVGREHIGGELF
TRBV18	TRBJ1-2	ASSPERLGGNGYT
TRBV9	TRBJ2-7	ASSPRTSAFDEQY
TRBV18	TRBJ2-7	ASSPLDRGPYEQY
TRBV3-1/TRBV3-2	TRBJ2-7	ASSQDDRPSGSRTYEQY
TRBV3-1/TRBV3-2	TRBJ1-3	ASSAWAGGSGNTIY